Shown below are 2 T cell receptor beta chains from a single sample sequenced in a study of blood T cell repertoires in COVID-19 (dated by TCRdb to 2018 to 2021). Libraries were made using the immunoSEQ multiplex PCR assay. TCRdb holds this immuneACCESS table with in-frame rearrangements only. Some clones are missing; in checked studies, unresolved V genes explain under half, and the rest has no known cause. The sample includes 300,000 to 450,000 clones, with approximately 90% observed a single time. The ten largest clonotypes hold 1.2% of the sample. Sequenced material: PBMCs or T cells enriched from blood (not recorded which). The receptors come from a woman in her late teens or twenties who had recovered from COVID-19.

This clone appeared a single time. The rearrangement links TRBV28 to TRBJ2-3; 10 nucleotides line up with TRBD1. CDR1 is MDHEN and CDR2 is SYDVKM in the germline V gene. After removal of 5 bases from V and 3 bases from J, the junction contained 11 bases not matched to a gene. CDR3 length: 17 amino acids. The CDR3 loop is CASSIDTGTGVTDTQYF. Here the CDR3 DNA reads TGTGCCAGCAGTATCGATACCGGGACAGGGGTGACAGATACGCAGTATTTT.

This clone was observed once. V and J are TRBV11-2 and TRBJ2-5; 15 nucleotides align to TRBD2. V shed 5 bases and J 6 bases; nucleotides not matched to a gene: 4. This CDR3 has 15 residues. The germline gives CDR1 SGHAT, CDR2 FQNNGV. CDR3 amino acids: CASSRGLAGGQTQYF. The DNA for the CDR3 is TGTGCCAGCAGCAGGGGACTAGCGGGGGGACAGACCCAGTACTTC.